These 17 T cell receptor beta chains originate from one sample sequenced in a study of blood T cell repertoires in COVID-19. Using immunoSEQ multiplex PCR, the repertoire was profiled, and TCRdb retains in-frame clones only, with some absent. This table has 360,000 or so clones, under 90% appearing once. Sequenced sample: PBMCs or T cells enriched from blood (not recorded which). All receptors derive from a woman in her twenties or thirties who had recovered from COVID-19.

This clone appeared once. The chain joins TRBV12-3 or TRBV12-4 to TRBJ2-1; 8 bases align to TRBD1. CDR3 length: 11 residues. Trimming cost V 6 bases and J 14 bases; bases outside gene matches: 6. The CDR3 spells CASSTGQEKFF. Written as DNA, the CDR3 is TGTGCCAGCAGCACGGGACAGGAGAAGTTCTTC.

CDR3 loop: CASSFDRGGSPLHF. In nucleotides, the CDR3 is TGCGCCAGCAGCTTCGACAGGGGAGGTTCACCCCTCCACTTT. The chain combines TRBV5-1 with TRBJ1-6, with TRBD1 identical over 8 bases. CDR1 is SGHRS, CDR2 YFSETQ, per germline. The CDR3 consists of 14 residues. Unmatched junction bases numbered 4, after V lost 2 bases and J lost 9 bases.

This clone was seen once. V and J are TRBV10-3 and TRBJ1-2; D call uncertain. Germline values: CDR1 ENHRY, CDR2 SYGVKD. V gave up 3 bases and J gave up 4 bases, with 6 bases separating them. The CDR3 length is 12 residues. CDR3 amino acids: CAISDGAYGYTF. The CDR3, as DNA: TGTGCCATCAGTGACGGAGCCTATGGCTACACCTTC.

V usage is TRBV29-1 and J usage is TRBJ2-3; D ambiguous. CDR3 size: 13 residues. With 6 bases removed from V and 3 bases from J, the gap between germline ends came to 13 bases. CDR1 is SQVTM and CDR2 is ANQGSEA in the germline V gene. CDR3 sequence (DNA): TGCAGCGTGCGATCCAGGCTGACAGATACGCAGTATTTT. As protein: CSVRSRLTDTQYF.

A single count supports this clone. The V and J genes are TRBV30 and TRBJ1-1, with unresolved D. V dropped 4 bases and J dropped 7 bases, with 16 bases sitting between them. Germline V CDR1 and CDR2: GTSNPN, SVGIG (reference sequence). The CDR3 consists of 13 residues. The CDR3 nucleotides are TGTGCCTGGAACCGGGATGGCCCCCATGAAGCTTTCTTT. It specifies CAWNRDGPHEAFF.

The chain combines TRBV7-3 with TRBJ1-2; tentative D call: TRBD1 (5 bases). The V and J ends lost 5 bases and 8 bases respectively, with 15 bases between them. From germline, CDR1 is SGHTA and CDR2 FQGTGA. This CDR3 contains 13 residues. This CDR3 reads CASSPGLGLGYTF. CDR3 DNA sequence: TGTGCCAGCAGCCCAGGGTTAGGGTTGGGCTACACCTTC. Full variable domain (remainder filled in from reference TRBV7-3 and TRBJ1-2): GAGVSQTPSNKVTEKGKYVELRCDPISGHTALYWYRQSLGQGPEFLIYFQGTGAADDSGLPNDRFFAVRPEGSVSTLKIQRTERGDSAVYLCASSPGLGLGYTFGSGTRLTVV.

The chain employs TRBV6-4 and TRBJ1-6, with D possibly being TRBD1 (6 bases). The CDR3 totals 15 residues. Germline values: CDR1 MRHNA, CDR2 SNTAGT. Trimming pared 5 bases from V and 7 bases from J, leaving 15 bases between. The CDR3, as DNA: TGTGCCAGCAGTAGACAGGTGGATGGAAATTCACCCCTCCACTTT. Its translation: CASSRQVDGNSPLHF.

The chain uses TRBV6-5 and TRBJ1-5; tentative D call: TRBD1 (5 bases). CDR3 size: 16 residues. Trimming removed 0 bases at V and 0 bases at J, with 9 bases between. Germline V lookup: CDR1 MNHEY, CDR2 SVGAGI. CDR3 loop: CASSYSDINSNQPQHF. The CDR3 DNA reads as TGTGCCAGCAGTTACTCGGACATTAATAGCAATCAGCCCCAGCATTTT.

The CDR3 here is CASSVGANYGYTF. In DNA form, the CDR3 reads TGTGCCAGCAGCGTAGGAGCTAACTATGGCTACACCTTC. The chain couples TRBV9 to TRBJ1-2; D is ambiguous. This CDR3 has 13 amino acids. Germline values: CDR1 SGDLS, CDR2 YYNGEE. The V end lost 0 bases, the J end lost 0 bases, and 3 bases lay between the germline ends.

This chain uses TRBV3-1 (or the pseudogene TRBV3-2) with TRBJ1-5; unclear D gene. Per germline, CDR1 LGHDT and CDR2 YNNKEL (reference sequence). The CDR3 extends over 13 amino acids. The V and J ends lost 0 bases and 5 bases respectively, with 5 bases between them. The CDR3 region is CASSQDGHQPQHF. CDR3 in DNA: TGTGCCAGCAGCCAAGATGGCCATCAGCCCCAGCATTTT.

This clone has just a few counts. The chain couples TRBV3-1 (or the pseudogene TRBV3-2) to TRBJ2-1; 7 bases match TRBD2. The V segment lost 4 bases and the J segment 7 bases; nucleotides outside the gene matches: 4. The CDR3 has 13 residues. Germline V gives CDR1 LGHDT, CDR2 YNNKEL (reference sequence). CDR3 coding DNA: TGTGCCAGCAGCCCAAGGGGAGGGAATGAGCAGTTCTTC. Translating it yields CASSPRGGNEQFF.

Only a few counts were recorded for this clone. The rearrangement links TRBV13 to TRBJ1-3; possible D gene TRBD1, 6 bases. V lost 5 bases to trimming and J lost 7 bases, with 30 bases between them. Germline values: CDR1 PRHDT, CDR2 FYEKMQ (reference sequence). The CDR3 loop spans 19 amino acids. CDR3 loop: CASSLTVGEGTSLRNTIYF. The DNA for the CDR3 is TGTGCCAGCAGCCTAACAGTAGGGGAAGGGACAAGCCTTAGGAACACCATATATTTT.

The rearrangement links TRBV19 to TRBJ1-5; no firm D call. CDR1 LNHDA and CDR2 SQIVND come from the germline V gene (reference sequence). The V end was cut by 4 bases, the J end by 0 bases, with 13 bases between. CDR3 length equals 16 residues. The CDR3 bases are TGTGCCAGTAGTAACGTCCTGAGATCTAGCAATCAGCCCCAGCATTTT. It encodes CASSNVLRSSNQPQHF. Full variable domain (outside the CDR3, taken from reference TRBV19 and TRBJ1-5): DGGITQSPKYLFRKEGQNVTLSCEQNLNHDAMYWYRQDPGQGLRLIYYSQIVNDFQKGDIAEGYSVSREKKESFPLTVTSAQKNPTAFYLCASSNVLRSSNQPQHFGDGTRLSIL.

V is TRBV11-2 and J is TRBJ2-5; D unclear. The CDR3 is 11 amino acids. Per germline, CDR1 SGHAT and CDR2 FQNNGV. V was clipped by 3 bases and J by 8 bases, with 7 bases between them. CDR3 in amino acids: CASSFGGTQYF. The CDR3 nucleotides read TGTGCCAGCAGCTTCGGCGGAACCCAGTACTTC.

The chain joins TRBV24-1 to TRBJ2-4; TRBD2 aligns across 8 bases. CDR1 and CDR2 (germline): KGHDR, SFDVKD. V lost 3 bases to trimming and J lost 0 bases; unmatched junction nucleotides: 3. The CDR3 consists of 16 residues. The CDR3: CATSDPREGAKNIQYF. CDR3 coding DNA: TGTGCCACCAGTGATCCCCGGGAGGGAGCCAAAAACATTCAGTACTTC.

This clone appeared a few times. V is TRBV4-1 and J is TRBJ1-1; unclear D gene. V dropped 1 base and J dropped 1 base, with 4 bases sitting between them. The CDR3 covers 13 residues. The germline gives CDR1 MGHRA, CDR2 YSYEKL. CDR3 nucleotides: TGCGCCAGCAGCCAAGTTAAGAACACTGAAGCTTTCTTT. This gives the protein CASSQVKNTEAFF.

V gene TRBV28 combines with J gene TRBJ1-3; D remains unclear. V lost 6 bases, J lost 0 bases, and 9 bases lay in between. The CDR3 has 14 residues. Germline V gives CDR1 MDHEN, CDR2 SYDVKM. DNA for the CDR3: TGTGCCAGCAGCGAACAGAGCTCTGGAAACACCATATATTTT. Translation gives CASSEQSSGNTIYF.